The clone carrying this T cell receptor (beta chain) was seen many times. The data belong to a study of T-cell reconstitution after alpha-beta-depleted transplantation in children. With 5 bases clipped from V and 4 bases from J, the junction kept 9 bases outside the gene matches. The germline CDR1 and CDR2 sequences are MNHNS and SASEGT. This CDR3 region has 17 residues. Unique molecular identifiers were incorporated during preparation of the TCRbeta library. TCRdb analysed the PCR reads with MiXCR anew, one entry per CDR3 protein. The sample includes 100,000 to 120,000 distinct CDR3 sequences, 10% of them seen just once.

The chain links TRBV6-1 to TRBJ2-3, with 13 positions matching TRBD2. The sequencing used PBMCs from the stem cell graft donor, collected from the stem cell graft. The receptor was isolated from a human donor who donated a stem cell graft to a child with acute lymphoblastic leukemia. As DNA, the CDR3 is TGTGCCAGCAGTCGACTAGCGGGGGGATTTAGCGCAGATACGCAGTATTTT. It codes for CASSRLAGGFSADTQYF.